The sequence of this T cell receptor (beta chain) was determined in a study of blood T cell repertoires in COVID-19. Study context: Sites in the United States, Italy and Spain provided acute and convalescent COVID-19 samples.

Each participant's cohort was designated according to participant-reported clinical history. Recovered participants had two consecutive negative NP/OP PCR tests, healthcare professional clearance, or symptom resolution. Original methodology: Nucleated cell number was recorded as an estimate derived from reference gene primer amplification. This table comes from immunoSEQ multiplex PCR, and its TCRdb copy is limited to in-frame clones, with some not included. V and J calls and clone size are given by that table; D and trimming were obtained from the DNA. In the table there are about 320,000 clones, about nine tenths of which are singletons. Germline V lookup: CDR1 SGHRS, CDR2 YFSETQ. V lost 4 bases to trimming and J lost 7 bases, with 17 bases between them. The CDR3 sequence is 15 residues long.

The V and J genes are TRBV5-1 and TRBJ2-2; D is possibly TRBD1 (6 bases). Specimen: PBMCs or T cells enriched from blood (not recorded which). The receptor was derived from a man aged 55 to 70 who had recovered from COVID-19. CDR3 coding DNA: TGCGCCAGCAGCCCCCTCGGGACAAGGGACGGGGAGCTGTTTTTT. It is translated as CASSPLGTRDGELFF.